The rows below give T cell receptor beta chains drawn from one sample of a study of blood T cell repertoires in COVID-19. Only in-frame clones appear in the TCRdb table, and some are missing; sequencing was by immunoSEQ multiplex PCR. The sample lists over 200,000 clones; about 90% were seen once. Sequencing input: peripheral blood. The receptors shown here come from a young man with COVID-19, enrolled during active disease. Each CDR3 is given with its conserved first and last residue. Each record gives: J gene, CDR3 length, clone size, V gene, D gene, CDR3 protein, CDR3 DNA. D genes are given only for firm matches. Expanded clones get a size class; other rows say once, few or many, or leave the size out.

J gene: TRBJ1-5
CDR3 length: 14
clone size: -
V gene: TRBV19
D gene: TRBD1
CDR3 protein: CASSIPGGGQPQHF
CDR3 DNA: TGTGCCAGTAGTATACCAGGGGGAGGTCAGCCCCAGCATTTT

J gene: TRBJ2-2
CDR3 length: 19
clone size: -
V gene: TRBV27
D gene: -
CDR3 protein: CASSFPRLKGRLNTGELFF
CDR3 DNA: TGTGCCAGCAGTTTTCCTCGGTTGAAGGGGCGCTTGAACACCGGGGAGCTGTTTTTT

J gene: TRBJ2-1
CDR3 length: 15
clone size: -
V gene: TRBV7-6
D gene: TRBD2
CDR3 protein: CASTPTGLAGSEQFF
CDR3 DNA: TGTGCCAGCACCCCTACGGGACTAGCGGGAAGTGAGCAGTTCTTC

J gene: TRBJ2-3
CDR3 length: 17
clone size: few
V gene: TRBV13
D gene: TRBD2
CDR3 protein: CASSLGYGRAVSDTQYF
CDR3 DNA: TGTGCCAGCAGCTTGGGATACGGGAGGGCCGTATCAGATACGCAGTATTTT

J gene: TRBJ2-2
CDR3 length: 19
clone size: -
V gene: TRBV24-1
D gene: TRBD2
CDR3 protein: CATSALRGGEGTNTGELFF
CDR3 DNA: TGTGCCACCAGTGCCCTAAGGGGAGGGGAGGGAACGAACACCGGGGAGCTGTTTTTT

J gene: TRBJ2-1
CDR3 length: 13
clone size: once
V gene: TRBV27
D gene: TRBD1
CDR3 protein: CASSIQGANEQFF
CDR3 DNA: TGTGCCAGCAGTATCCAGGGGGCCAATGAGCAGTTCTTC

J gene: TRBJ1-5
CDR3 length: 13
clone size: -
V gene: TRBV11-1
D gene: -
CDR3 protein: CASSSEPGGSQHF
CDR3 DNA: TGTGCCAGCAGCTCAGAACCGGGGGGTTCCCAGCATTTT

J gene: TRBJ2-3
CDR3 length: 15
clone size: -
V gene: TRBV7-2
D gene: TRBD2
CDR3 protein: CASSFSGTNADTQYF
CDR3 DNA: TGTGCCAGCAGCTTTAGCGGGACTAACGCAGATACGCAGTATTTT

J gene: TRBJ1-2
CDR3 length: 14
clone size: -
V gene: TRBV5-1
D gene: -
CDR3 protein: CASSTGQPLYGYTF
CDR3 DNA: TGCGCCAGCAGCACCGGACAGCCCCTCTATGGCTACACCTTC

J gene: TRBJ2-3
CDR3 length: 11
clone size: -
V gene: TRBV29-1
D gene: -
CDR3 protein: CSVGSGDTQYF
CDR3 DNA: TGCAGCGTTGGCAGTGGAGATACGCAGTATTTT

J gene: TRBJ2-5
CDR3 length: 13
clone size: once
V gene: TRBV5-6
D gene: -
CDR3 protein: CASSLANRVTQYF
CDR3 DNA: TGTGCCAGCAGCTTGGCCAACCGCGTGACCCAGTACTTC

J gene: TRBJ1-6
CDR3 length: 14
clone size: -
V gene: TRBV6-5
D gene: TRBD1
CDR3 protein: CASSYRQGSSPLHF
CDR3 DNA: TGTGCCAGCAGTTACAGACAGGGAAGTTCACCCCTCCACTTT

J gene: TRBJ1-2
CDR3 length: 17
clone size: -
V gene: TRBV18
D gene: TRBD1
CDR3 protein: CASSPPPGTGEFYGYTF
CDR3 DNA: TGTGCCAGCTCACCACCGCCCGGGACAGGGGAATTTTATGGCTACACCTTC

J gene: TRBJ1-2
CDR3 length: 16
clone size: -
V gene: TRBV5-1
D gene: -
CDR3 protein: CASSSSVPTANYGYTF
CDR3 DNA: TGCGCCAGCAGCTCCTCGGTCCCGACAGCCAACTATGGCTACACCTTC

J gene: TRBJ1-6
CDR3 length: 15
clone size: -
V gene: TRBV6-5
D gene: -
CDR3 protein: CASTDSGSDLLPLHF
CDR3 DNA: TGTGCCAGCACCGATTCCGGGTCCGACCTATTGCCCCTCCACTTT

J gene: TRBJ1-3
CDR3 length: 16
clone size: -
V gene: TRBV18
D gene: TRBD1
CDR3 protein: CASSPAPTGSGNTIYF
CDR3 DNA: TGTGCCAGCTCACCGGCCCCGACAGGGTCTGGAAACACCATATATTTT

J gene: TRBJ2-7
CDR3 length: 14
clone size: -
V gene: TRBV28
D gene: -
CDR3 protein: CASSLRQGTYEQYF
CDR3 DNA: TGTGCCAGCAGTTTACGCCAGGGAACCTACGAGCAGTACTTC